This TCR beta chain is from a study of cytomegalovirus exposure and HLA in healthy donors. Study overall: An earlier analysis identified some 110 million unique TCR beta sequences in about 200 million T cells. Of the donors genotyped, several hundred in all, 81% fell in the Caucasian-associated ancestry cluster.

Overall study findings and caveats: Sequencing likely produced, as an artifact, a cluster of highly shared sequence variants. Researchers reported that a few CMV-associated chains were confirmed in vitro as CMV antigen-specific.

CDR3 length: 12 residues. The germline V gene encodes CDR1 MNHEY and CDR2 SVGAGI. The V end lost 2 bases, the J end lost 7 bases, and 7 bases lay between the germline ends. A remark on this clone: Antigen unknown.

PCR involved 60 Vbeta and 13 Jbeta primers. The table came from immunoSEQ multiplex PCR; TCRdb's copy has only in-frame clones and leaves some out. Its listing shows more than 140,000 clones. The V and J genes are TRBV6-5 and TRBJ2-3; D unresolved. The TCR sequence derives from a woman in her late teens or twenties in good health and CMV-seronegative. Specimen: PBMCs. Written as DNA, the CDR3 is TGTGCCAGCAGTTACGATGAGTATACGCAGTATTTT. Translated, it gives CASSYDEYTQYF.